A selection of T cell receptor beta chains follows, all from one sample in a study of CD8 T cells in Susac syndrome. TCRdb analysed the immunoSEQ multiplex PCR reads with MiXCR anew, one entry per CDR3 protein. The table records hundreds of thousands of distinct CDR3 sequences, roughly 96% of them present only once. The sequenced sample was CD4+ T cells from PBMCs. Every receptor here comes from a human donor with multiple sclerosis. Both conserved end residues are part of each CDR3. Each record gives: D gene, CDR3 length, V gene, clone size, J gene, CDR3 protein, CDR3 DNA. A D gene is named only where the DNA matches it firmly. Some rows mark clone size as missing; the rest say once, few, many or name a class of expanded clone.

D: .; length: 11; V: TRBV2; size: .; J: TRBJ2-1; CDR3: CASSEGGEQFF; DNA: TGTGCCAGCAGTGAAGGGGGAGAGCAGTTCTTC
D: .; length: 14; V: TRBV20-1; size: .; J: TRBJ2-6; CDR3: CSAKDFSGANVLTF; DNA: TGCAGTGCCAAAGACTTCTCTGGGGCCAACGTCCTGACTTTC
D: .; length: 16; V: TRBV2; size: .; J: TRBJ2-5; CDR3: CASSEAGTPLQETQYF; DNA: TGTGCCAGCAGTGAAGCTGGGACTCCACTCCAAGAGACCCAGTACTTC
D: TRBD1; length: 19; V: TRBV7-9; size: .; J: TRBJ2-6; CDR3: CASSSPTGGFRSGANVLTF; DNA: TGTGCCAGCAGCTCGCCCACAGGGGGCTTTCGGTCTGGGGCCAACGTCCTGACTTTC
D: TRBD1; length: 19; V: TRBV24-1; size: .; J: TRBJ1-1; CDR3: CATRLGTEPPPTTNTEAFF; DNA: TGTGCCACCAGGCTCGGGACAGAACCTCCCCCCACGACGAACACTGAAGCTTTCTTT
D: .; length: 14; V: TRBV30; size: .; J: TRBJ2-6; CDR3: CAWLQHPGANVLTF; DNA: TGTGCCTGGCTACAGCACCCCGGGGCCAACGTCCTGACTTTC
D: .; length: 13; V: TRBV29-1; size: .; J: TRBJ1-5; CDR3: CSVEVAGNQPQHF; DNA: TGCAGCGTTGAAGTGGCAGGCAATCAGCCCCAGCATTTT
D: .; length: 15; V: TRBV15; size: .; J: TRBJ2-1; CDR3: CATSRDLGTYNEQFF; DNA: TGTGCCACCAGCAGAGATTTGGGGACATACAATGAGCAGTTCTTC
D: TRBD1; length: 15; V: TRBV29-1; size: .; J: TRBJ2-1; CDR3: CSFKSRDSAYNEQFF; DNA: TGCAGCTTTAAATCCCGGGACAGCGCCTACAATGAGCAGTTCTTC
D: .; length: 12; V: TRBV20-1; size: .; J: TRBJ1-5; CDR3: CSARTANQPQHF; DNA: TGCAGTGCTAGGACGGCCAATCAGCCCCAGCATTTT
D: .; length: 13; V: TRBV18; size: .; J: TRBJ2-3; CDR3: CASSTDSADTQYF; DNA: TGTGCCAGCTCAACGGACAGTGCAGATACGCAGTATTTT
D: TRBD2; length: 16; V: TRBV27; size: .; J: TRBJ2-1; CDR3: CASSSISGRPNNEQFF; DNA: TGTGCCAGCAGTTCGATTAGCGGGAGGCCGAACAATGAGCAGTTCTTC
D: TRBD1; length: 13; V: TRBV12-3/TRBV12-4; size: .; J: TRBJ1-2; CDR3: CASSTRTGPGYTF; DNA: TGTGCCAGCAGTACCCGGACAGGCCCTGGCTACACCTTC
D: .; length: 11; V: TRBV20-1; size: .; J: TRBJ2-7; CDR3: CSATYSGEQYF; DNA: TGCAGTGCTACCTACAGCGGCGAGCAGTACTTC
D: .; length: 14; V: TRBV4-2; size: .; J: TRBJ1-2; CDR3: CASSQVVGSYGYTF; DNA: TGTGCCAGCAGCCAAGTCGTGGGCAGTTATGGCTACACCTTC
D: .; length: 13; V: TRBV20-1; size: .; J: TRBJ1-1; CDR3: CSARSTLSTEAFF; DNA: TGCAGTGCTAGATCCACCCTAAGCACTGAAGCTTTCTTT
D: TRBD2; length: 15; V: TRBV7-7; size: .; J: TRBJ2-3; CDR3: CASSLEAGSTDTQYF; DNA: TGTGCCAGCAGCTTAGAAGCGGGGAGCACAGATACGCAGTATTTT
D: .; length: 15; V: TRBV19; size: .; J: TRBJ2-7; CDR3: CASSILADRSYEQYF; DNA: TGTGCCAGTAGTATCTTAGCGGACCGATCCTACGAGCAGTACTTC
D: .; length: 13; V: TRBV12-3/TRBV12-4; size: .; J: TRBJ2-5; CDR3: CASSLSGIGTQYF; DNA: TGTGCCAGCAGTTTATCGGGGATAGGGACCCAGTACTTC
D: .; length: 15; V: TRBV7-2; size: .; J: TRBJ2-3; CDR3: CASSLRGVGTDTQYF; DNA: TGTGCCAGCAGCTTAAGGGGTGTGGGCACAGATACGCAGTATTTT
D: .; length: 13; V: TRBV9; size: .; J: TRBJ2-1; CDR3: CASSGHSYNEQFF; DNA: TGTGCCAGCAGCGGACACAGCTACAATGAGCAGTTCTTC
D: .; length: 14; V: TRBV27; size: .; J: TRBJ2-3; CDR3: CASSLAYSADTQYF; DNA: TGTGCCAGCAGTTTAGCCTATAGCGCAGATACGCAGTATTTT
D: .; length: 13; V: TRBV9; size: .; J: TRBJ1-2; CDR3: CASSVEGLGGYTF; DNA: TGTGCCAGCAGCGTAGAAGGCCTGGGGGGCTACACCTTC
D: .; length: 11; V: TRBV29-1; size: .; J: TRBJ2-1; CDR3: CSVRGGNEQFF; DNA: TGCAGTGTTCGGGGAGGCAATGAGCAGTTCTTC
D: .; length: 15; V: TRBV20-1; size: once; J: TRBJ2-4; CDR3: CSARGGILAKNIQYF; DNA: TGCAGTGCTAGAGGAGGAATTCTAGCCAAAAACATTCAGTACTTC
D: .; length: 13; V: TRBV20-1; size: .; J: TRBJ2-7; CDR3: CSARGGAVHEQYF; DNA: TGCAGTGCGAGAGGAGGGGCCGTCCACGAGCAGTACTTC
D: TRBD2; length: 17; V: TRBV28; size: .; J: TRBJ2-1; CDR3: CASSGDRTSGKYNEQFF; DNA: TGTGCCAGCAGTGGGGACAGGACTAGCGGTAAATACAATGAGCAGTTCTTC
D: .; length: 17; V: TRBV7-8; size: .; J: TRBJ1-2; CDR3: CASSLEPQNGMIYGYTF; DNA: TGTGCCAGCAGCTTGGAACCTCAGAACGGAATGATATATGGCTACACCTTC
D: TRBD1; length: 14; V: TRBV20-1; size: .; J: TRBJ1-2; CDR3: CSASPGQGNYGYTF; DNA: TGCAGTGCATCCCCCGGACAGGGAAACTATGGCTACACCTTC
D: .; length: 15; V: TRBV3-1; size: .; J: TRBJ2-3; CDR3: CASSQAGDSRDTQYF; DNA: TGTGCCAGCAGCCAAGCGGGAGACTCCCGAGATACGCAGTATTTT
D: TRBD1; length: 15; V: TRBV14; size: once; J: TRBJ1-2; CDR3: CASSPSGQANYGYTF; DNA: TGTGCCAGCAGCCCTTCGGGACAGGCTAACTATGGCTACACCTTC
D: .; length: 12; V: TRBV7-9; size: .; J: TRBJ2-1; CDR3: CASQLLTNEQFF; DNA: TGTGCCAGCCAACTTCTTACCAATGAGCAGTTCTTC
D: TRBD2; length: 19; V: TRBV28; size: .; J: TRBJ2-1; CDR3: CASSFWDEIAGALYNEQFF; DNA: TGTGCCAGCAGTTTTTGGGATGAAATAGCGGGGGCACTCTACAATGAGCAGTTCTTC
D: .; length: 16; V: TRBV9; size: .; J: TRBJ2-5; CDR3: CASSVAGTRVGETQYF; DNA: TGTGCCAGCAGCGTAGCTGGGACCCGGGTCGGGGAGACCCAGTACTTC
D: .; length: 13; V: TRBV29-1; size: .; J: TRBJ1-3; CDR3: CSVGPSSGNTIYF; DNA: TGCAGCGTAGGACCGAGCTCTGGAAACACCATATATTTT
D: .; length: 15; V: TRBV14; size: .; J: TRBJ2-5; CDR3: CASSQVGGAPGTQYF; DNA: TGTGCCAGCAGCCAAGTAGGCGGGGCCCCAGGGACCCAGTACTTC
D: .; length: 12; V: TRBV11-2; size: .; J: TRBJ1-1; CDR3: CASSLKNTEAFF; DNA: TGTGCCAGCAGCTTGAAGAACACTGAAGCTTTCTTT
D: .; length: 16; V: TRBV19; size: once; J: TRBJ1-2; CDR3: CASSIWAGRRSDGYTF; DNA: TGTGCCAGTAGTATCTGGGCAGGGCGCCGTTCGGATGGCTACACCTTC
D: TRBD2; length: 14; V: TRBV6-5; size: .; J: TRBJ2-7; CDR3: CASSYLTSGYEQYF; DNA: TGTGCCAGCAGTTACCTGACTAGCGGATACGAGCAGTACTTC
D: .; length: 14; V: TRBV20-1; size: .; J: TRBJ2-7; CDR3: CSASPPGLGHEQYF; DNA: TGCAGTGCTAGCCCACCTGGACTGGGACACGAGCAGTACTTC
D: TRBD2; length: 15; V: TRBV7-3; size: .; J: TRBJ2-2; CDR3: CASSSQRDNTGELFF; DNA: TGTGCCAGCAGCTCTCAGCGGGATAACACCGGGGAGCTGTTTTTT
D: .; length: 15; V: TRBV5-1; size: .; J: TRBJ1-1; CDR3: CASSFGGAWSTEAFF; DNA: TGCGCCAGCAGCTTCGGGGGCGCGTGGAGCACTGAAGCTTTCTTT
D: TRBD1; length: 17; V: TRBV27; size: .; J: TRBJ1-2; CDR3: CASSLKSGGVHYYGYTF; DNA: TGTGCCAGCAGTTTAAAGTCAGGGGGCGTGCATTACTATGGCTACACCTTC
D: .; length: 16; V: TRBV4-2; size: .; J: TRBJ2-1; CDR3: CASSQDRASTYNEQFF; DNA: TGTGCCAGCAGCCAAGATCGCGCGAGTACCTACAATGAGCAGTTCTTC
D: .; length: 14; V: TRBV29-1; size: .; J: TRBJ2-5; CDR3: CSVRQGISQETQYF; DNA: TGCAGCGTCCGGCAGGGTATTTCCCAAGAGACCCAGTACTTC
D: TRBD2; length: 14; V: TRBV6-1; size: once; J: TRBJ2-1; CDR3: CASRPGLAGGWEFF; DNA: TGTGCCAGCAGACCGGGACTAGCGGGAGGATGGGAGTTCTTC
D: .; length: 16; V: TRBV3-1; size: .; J: TRBJ2-4; CDR3: CASSQFAERAKNIQYF; DNA: TGTGCCAGCAGCCAATTCGCCGAGCGAGCCAAAAACATTCAGTACTTC
D: TRBD1; length: 14; V: TRBV20-1; size: .; J: TRBJ2-7; CDR3: CSAFPGQGRYEQYF; DNA: TGCAGTGCATTTCCGGGACAGGGGAGGTACGAGCAGTACTTC
D: TRBD1; length: 13; V: TRBV19; size: .; J: TRBJ1-5; CDR3: CASSDRGYQPQHF; DNA: TGTGCCAGTAGTGACAGGGGTTATCAGCCCCAGCATTTT
D: .; length: 16; V: TRBV27; size: .; J: TRBJ1-1; CDR3: CASSLSRQAPNTEAFF; DNA: TGTGCCAGCAGTTTATCTCGACAGGCGCCGAACACTGAAGCTTTCTTT
D: .; length: 11; V: TRBV30; size: .; J: TRBJ1-5; CDR3: CAWGLNQPQHF; DNA: TGTGCCTGGGGACTCAATCAGCCCCAGCATTTT
D: .; length: 16; V: TRBV6-5; size: .; J: TRBJ2-1; CDR3: CASSYGARPSYNEQFF; DNA: TGTGCCAGCAGTTATGGGGCAAGGCCCTCCTACAATGAGCAGTTCTTC
D: TRBD1; length: 14; V: TRBV29-1; size: .; J: TRBJ1-1; CDR3: CSVGPGQPNTEAFF; DNA: TGCAGCGTTGGGCCGGGACAGCCGAACACTGAAGCTTTCTTT